The T cell receptor (beta chain) under discussion was sequenced for a study of early T cells in non-severe SARS-CoV-2 infection. Study-wide background: Unpaired chains resulted from sequencing bulk RNA of unsorted whole blood. Study-level points and caveats: Comparison of clonotypes with VDJdb favored anti-spike CD8 responses while missing private and CD4 specificities.

This clonotype has a count of ten or more. Its matching antigen is unknown. Individual cDNA molecules each received unique molecular identifiers attached to them. TCRdb called the 5' RACE reads again in MiXCR, with one record for every CDR3 protein. The sample has over 20,000 distinct CDR3 sequences; approximately 4.3% are singletons. The sequenced material came from whole blood. The TCR originated in an adult who was a healthcare worker with PCR-confirmed SARS-CoV-2 infection or an uninfected control (not recorded which).

CDR3 coding DNA: TGTGCCATCAGCCCCCGGACAGGGAACACCGGGGAGCTGTTTTTT. It translates to CAISPRTGNTGELFF. The genes are TRBV10-3 and TRBJ2-2; TRBD1 agrees at 7 bases. CDR3 size: 15 residues. Germline-derived CDR1 and CDR2 are ENHRY and SYGVKD. V lost 6 bases to trimming and J lost 1 base; unmatched junction nucleotides: 5.